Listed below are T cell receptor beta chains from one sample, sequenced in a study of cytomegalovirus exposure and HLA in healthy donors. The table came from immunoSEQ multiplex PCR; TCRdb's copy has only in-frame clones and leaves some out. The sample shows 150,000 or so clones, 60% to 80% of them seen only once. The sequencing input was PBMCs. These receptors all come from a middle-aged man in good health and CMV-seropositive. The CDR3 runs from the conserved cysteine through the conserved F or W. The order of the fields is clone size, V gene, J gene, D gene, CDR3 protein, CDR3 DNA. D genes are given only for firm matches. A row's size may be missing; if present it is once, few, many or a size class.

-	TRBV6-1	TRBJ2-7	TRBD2	CASSVELAGGREQYF	TGTGCCAGCAGTGTGGAACTAGCGGGAGGGCGCGAGCAGTACTTC
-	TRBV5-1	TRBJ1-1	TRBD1	CASSMGQENTEAFF	TGCGCCAGCAGCATGGGACAGGAGAACACTGAAGCTTTCTTT
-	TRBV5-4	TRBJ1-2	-	CASSRDFSGGYTF	TGTGCCAGCAGCCGGGACTTCTCCGGGGGCTACACCTTC
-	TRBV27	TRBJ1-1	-	CASSSPGRLEAFF	TGTGCCAGCAGTTCTCCAGGGAGGTTAGAAGCTTTCTTT
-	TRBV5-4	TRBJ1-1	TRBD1	CASSFGQGENTEAFF	TGTGCCAGCAGTTTCGGACAGGGTGAGAACACTGAAGCTTTCTTT
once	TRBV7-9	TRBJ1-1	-	CASSLSLNTEAFF	TGTGCCAGCAGCTTAAGCCTGAACACTGAAGCTTTCTTT
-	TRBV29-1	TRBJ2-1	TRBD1	CSVDKQGAYNEQFF	TGCAGCGTTGATAAACAGGGGGCCTACAATGAGCAGTTCTTC
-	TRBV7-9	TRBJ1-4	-	CATSRATNEKLFF	TGTGCCACCAGTAGAGCAACTAATGAAAAACTGTTTTTT
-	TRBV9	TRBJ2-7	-	CASGGFNSYEQYF	TGTGCCTCGGGGGGCTTTAACTCCTACGAGCAGTACTTC
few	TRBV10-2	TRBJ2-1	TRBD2	CASGGLAGGPNEQFF	TGCGCCAGCGGGGGGCTAGCGGGAGGGCCCAATGAGCAGTTCTTC
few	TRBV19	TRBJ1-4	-	CASSMAGKNGEKLFF	TGTGCCAGTAGTATGGCAGGGAAGAATGGTGAAAAACTGTTTTTT
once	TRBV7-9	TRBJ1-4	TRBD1	CASSQGTGGVKLFF	TGTGCCAGCAGCCAAGGGACAGGGGGAGTGAAACTGTTTTTT
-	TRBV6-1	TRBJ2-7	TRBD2	CASSGETSSLRQYF	TGTGCCAGCAGTGGGGAGACTAGCAGTCTAAGGCAGTACTTC
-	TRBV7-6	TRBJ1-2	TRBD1	CASSSHPRDRGSGGLYGYTF	TGTGCCAGCAGCTCGCACCCGAGGGACAGGGGCTCCGGAGGACTATATGGCTACACCTTC
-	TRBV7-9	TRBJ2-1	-	CASSLSTGNNEQFF	TGTGCCAGCAGCTTAAGTACAGGGAACAATGAGCAGTTCTTC
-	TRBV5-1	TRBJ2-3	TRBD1	CASSLPRGNVGTDTQYF	TGCGCCAGCAGCTTACCCAGGGGGAACGTCGGCACAGATACGCAGTATTTT
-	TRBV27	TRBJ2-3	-	CASSSLAEADTQYF	TGTGCCAGCAGTTCTTTAGCGGAAGCAGATACGCAGTATTTT
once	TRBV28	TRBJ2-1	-	CASSLQYNEQFF	TGTGCCAGCAGTTTGCAGTACAATGAGCAGTTCTTC
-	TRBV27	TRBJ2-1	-	CASTRASPYNEQFF	TGTGCCAGCACCCGAGCGTCGCCCTACAATGAGCAGTTCTTC
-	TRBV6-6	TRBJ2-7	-	CASSLSSRVPYEQYF	TGTGCCAGCAGCCTGAGCTCGAGGGTACCCTACGAGCAGTACTTC
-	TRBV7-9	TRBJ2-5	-	CASSSGGDETQYF	TGTGCCAGCAGCTCAGGAGGGGACGAGACCCAGTACTTC
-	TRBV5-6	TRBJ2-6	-	CASSPRVGANVLTF	TGTGCCAGCAGCCCCAGGGTTGGGGCCAACGTCCTGACTTTC
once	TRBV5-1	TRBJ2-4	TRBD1	CASSSGTGLPNIQYF	TGCGCCAGCAGCTCCGGGACAGGCCTCCCAAACATTCAGTACTTC
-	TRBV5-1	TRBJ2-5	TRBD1	CASSLSGQQETQYF	TGCGCCAGCAGCTTGTCGGGACAGCAAGAGACCCAGTACTTC
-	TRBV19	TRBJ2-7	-	CASSALGLANPEQYF	TGTGCCAGTAGTGCATTAGGGCTAGCCAATCCCGAGCAGTACTTC
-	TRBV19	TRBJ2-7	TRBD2	CASSLTAGGTYEQYF	TGTGCCAGTAGTCTTACAGCGGGAGGAACCTACGAGCAGTACTTC
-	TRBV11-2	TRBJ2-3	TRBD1	CASSLVGLTGARGVTQYF	TGTGCCAGCAGCTTAGTGGGGCTGACAGGGGCTCGCGGGGTTACGCAGTATTTT
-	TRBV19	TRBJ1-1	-	CASSILLRGEAFF	TGTGCCAGTAGTATATTGTTGAGGGGGGAAGCTTTCTTT
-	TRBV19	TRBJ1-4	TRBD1	CASKGTGDNEKLFF	TGTGCCAGTAAGGGGACAGGGGATAATGAAAAACTGTTTTTT
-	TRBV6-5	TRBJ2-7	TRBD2	CASSYFASGSYEQYF	TGTGCCAGCAGTTACTTCGCTAGCGGCTCTTACGAGCAGTACTTC
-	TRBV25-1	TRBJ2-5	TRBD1	CASKLTGGETQYF	TGTGCCAGCAAATTAACAGGGGGGGAGACCCAGTACTTC
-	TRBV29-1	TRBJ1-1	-	CSGGLLNTEAFF	TGCAGCGGAGGACTGCTGAACACTGAAGCTTTCTTT
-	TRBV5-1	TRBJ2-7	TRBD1	CASSSKQGQGSTYEQYF	TGCGCCAGCAGCTCGAAGCAAGGACAGGGATCCACCTACGAGCAGTACTTC
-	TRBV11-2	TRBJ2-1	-	CASSSRPGDEQFF	TGTGCCAGCAGCTCCCGTCCGGGGGATGAGCAGTTCTTC
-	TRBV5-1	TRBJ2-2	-	CASSLDRATGELFF	TGCGCCAGCAGCTTGGACAGGGCCACCGGGGAGCTGTTTTTT
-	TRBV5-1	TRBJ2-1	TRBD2	CASSPPGLAGSNEQFF	TGCGCCAGCAGCCCCCCGGGACTAGCGGGATCCAATGAGCAGTTCTTC
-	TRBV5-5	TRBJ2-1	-	CASSFANYNEQFF	TGTGCCAGCAGCTTCGCGAATTACAATGAGCAGTTCTTC
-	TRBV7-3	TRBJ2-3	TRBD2	CASSSSGSGADTQYF	TGTGCCAGCAGCTCGAGCGGGAGTGGGGCAGATACGCAGTATTTT
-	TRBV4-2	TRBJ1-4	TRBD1	CASSLQGDRGDGKLFF	TGTGCCAGCAGCCTTCAAGGTGACAGGGGCGACGGAAAACTGTTTTTT
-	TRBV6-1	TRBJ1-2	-	CASSEGGTLVYGYTF	TGTGCCAGCAGTGAGGGGGGGACCCTTGTCTATGGCTACACCTTC
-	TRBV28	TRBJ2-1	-	CANSFSTSEQFF	TGTGCCAACAGTTTTTCCACCAGTGAGCAGTTCTTC
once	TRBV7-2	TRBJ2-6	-	CASSLGGAGANVLTF	TGTGCCAGCAGCTTAGGCGGGGCTGGGGCCAACGTCCTGACTTTC
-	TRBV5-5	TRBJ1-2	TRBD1	CASSLGPGQGNTYGYTF	TGTGCCAGCAGCTTGGGACCGGGACAGGGAAATACATACGGCTACACCTTC
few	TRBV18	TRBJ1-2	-	CASSLAAAGEYGYTF	TGTGCCAGCTCACTCGCAGCGGCGGGGGAATATGGCTACACCTTC
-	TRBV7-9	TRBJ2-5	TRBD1	CASSLEGRGGGETQYF	TGTGCCAGCAGCTTAGAGGGTCGAGGGGGCGGGGAGACCCAGTACTTC
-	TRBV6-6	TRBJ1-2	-	CASSLTSYGYTF	TGTGCCAGCAGCCTTACCAGCTATGGCTACACCTTC